Listed here are 12 T cell receptor beta chains from one sample, sequenced in a study of control samples from healthy donors and cancer patients (dated by TCRdb to about 2020). Libraries came from the immunoSEQ multiplex PCR assay. The table comes from immuneACCESS by way of TCRdb, which keeps in-frame sequences with V and J called. Part of the clones is missing from these tables; in studies checked, under half for an unresolved V gene and the rest for unknown reasons. The sample yields some 120,000 clones; approximately 94% were counted once. The top ten constitute approximately 4% of the sample. Sequenced material: blood. These receptors were taken from a man in his thirties or forties in good health.

This chain joins TRBV5-4 and TRBJ2-2; TRBD1 agrees at 12 bases. The junction had 4 bases not matched to a gene; V was cut back by 4 bases and J by 3 bases. The CDR3 covers 16 residues. From germline, CDR1 is SGHNT and CDR2 YYREEE (reference sequence). CDR3 sequence reads: CASSGTGGDYTGELFF. DNA for the CDR3: TGTGCCAGCAGCGGGACAGGGGGCGACTACACCGGGGAGCTGTTTTTT.

The V call is TRBV5-4, the J call TRBJ2-6; unclear D gene. V was pared by 6 bases and J by 2 bases, with 6 bases between. The length of the CDR3 is 13 residues. Germline lookup yields CDR1 SGHNT and CDR2 YYREEE (reference sequence). In nucleotides, the CDR3 is TGTGCCAGCATCTCGGCTGGGGCCAACGTCCTGACTTTC. This translates into CASISAGANVLTF.

The chain recombines TRBV11-3 with TRBJ2-7; 8 bases map to TRBD1. CDR1 is SGHNT and CDR2 is YENEEA in the germline V gene. V lost 4 bases and J lost 5; bases outside the gene matches: 4. The CDR3 has 13 residues. In DNA, the CDR3 is TGTGCCAGCAGCTACGGGACAGGCAACGAGCAGTACTTC. This codes for CASSYGTGNEQYF.

This rearrangement joins TRBV7-2 to TRBJ1-4; 7 bases fit TRBD1. The germline V gene encodes CDR1 SGHTA and CDR2 FQGNSA. V gave up 5 bases and J gave up 7 bases; unmatched junction bases: 7. The CDR3 covers 14 residues. The CDR3 protein is CASSPDRVREKLFF. Here the CDR3 DNA reads TGTGCCAGCAGCCCTGACAGGGTGCGTGAAAAACTGTTTTTT.

The chain uses TRBV7-8 and TRBJ1-5; no clear D gene. With 5 bases removed from V and 5 bases from J, the gap between germline ends came to 10 bases. This CDR3 is built from 13 residues. Germline CDR1 SGHVS, CDR2 FQNEAQ. The CDR3 DNA follows: TGTGCCAGCAGCCGGACGGAGGATCAGCCCCAGCATTTT. Translated: CASSRTEDQPQHF.

The CDR3, as DNA: TGCGCCAGCAGCCAAGAGGTCGGCAGGGAGAAAAACATTCAGTACTTC. Translating gives CASSQEVGREKNIQYF. The V gene is TRBV4-3, the J gene TRBJ2-4; the D gene could be TRBD1 or TRBD2 (5 bases each). The germline gives CDR1 LGHNA, CDR2 YSLEER. CDR3 length: 16 residues. Trimming took off 0 bases at V and 4 bases at J, with 13 bases between the two ends.

This rearrangement joins TRBV4-2 to TRBJ2-5; TRBD2 might be the D (6 bases). Trimming stripped 0 bases from V and 5 bases from J, with 13 bases between. The V gene's germline CDR1 is LGHNA and CDR2 YNFKEQ. The CDR3 is 15 amino acids. The DNA of the CDR3 is TGTGCCAGCAGCCAAGAGACTAGTAGTGGTGAGACCCAGTACTTC. This translates into CASSQETSSGETQYF.

V gene TRBV6-2 or TRBV6-3 combines with J gene TRBJ2-7; D possibly matches TRBD1 or TRBD2 (5 bases each). Trimming removed 2 bases at V and 2 bases at J, with 13 bases between. CDR1 is MNHEY and CDR2 is SVGEGT in the germline V gene. The CDR3 consists of 15 residues. The CDR3 DNA reads as TGTGCCAGCAGTTACGGGCAGGGAGCTCCCTACGAGCAGTACTTC. Translation: CASSYGQGAPYEQYF.

The chain links TRBV2 to TRBJ2-1; 7 bases are a match to TRBD2. The CDR3 consists of 12 residues. V lost 2 bases to trimming and J lost 9 bases; unmatched junction nucleotides: 1. CDR1 and CDR2 from the germline V gene are SNHLY and FYNNEI. CDR3 DNA sequence: TGTGCCAGCAGTGAAACGGGAGGTGAGCAGTTCTTC. Its protein is CASSETGGEQFF. The whole variable domain, filled in from reference TRBV2 and TRBJ2-1, reads EPEVTQTPSHQVTQMGQEVILRCVPISNHLYFYWYRQILGQKVEFLVSFYNNEISEKSEIFDDQFSVERPDGSNFTLKIRSTKLEDSAMYFCASSETGGEQFFGPGTRLTVL.

This clone was observed once. Other DNA sequences in this specimen translate into the identical CDR3. The V call is TRBV4-1, the J call TRBJ2-7; 7 nucleotides match TRBD1. The length of the CDR3 is 15 residues. Germline CDR1 MGHRA, CDR2 YSYEKL. J was trimmed by 2 bases and V by 0 bases; bases with no gene match: 4. CDR3 residues: CASSQDRDSTYEQYF. The CDR3 coding sequence is TGCGCCAGCAGCCAAGACCGGGACAGTACCTACGAGCAGTACTTC.

This rearrangement joins TRBV9 to TRBJ2-5; TRBD2 aligns across 15 bases. CDR1 and CDR2 (germline): SGDLS, YYNGEE. V dropped 3 bases and J dropped 1; count of bases not matched to a gene: 7. The CDR3 sequence is 18 residues long. This chain's CDR3 is CASSGTSGGAVGQETQYF. The CDR3 DNA reads as TGTGCCAGCAGCGGGACTAGCGGGGGGGCGGTTGGCCAAGAGACCCAGTACTTC.

This sequence joins TRBV9 and TRBJ2-3; 7 bases align to TRBD2. Germline assignment: CDR1 SGDLS and CDR2 YYNGEE. This CDR3 comprises 15 residues. V dropped 5 bases and J dropped 1; count of bases not matched to a gene: 7. As DNA, the CDR3 is TGTGCCAGCAGGGTGGGAACTAGCGGCACAGATACGCAGTATTTT. It translates to CASRVGTSGTDTQYF. Full variable domain (outside the CDR3, taken from reference TRBV9 and TRBJ2-3): DSGVTQTPKHLITATGQRVTLRCSPRSGDLSVYWYQQSLDQGLQFLIQYYNGEERAKGNILERFSAQQFPDLHSELNLSSLELGDSALYFCASRVGTSGTDTQYFGPGTRLTVL.